This T cell receptor beta chain was recorded in a study of regulatory T cells in long-lasting Graves disease. Time point meaning: persistent/refractory GD, antithyroid drugs over 5 years with positive TRAb. PBMC-derived RNA was used for the TCR library. V was cut by 2 bases and J by 4 bases, with 17 bases left in between. Germline V gene sequence: CDR1 MDHEN, CDR2 SYDVKM. The CDR3 runs 16 residues. This clonotype was recorded at least ten times. Its specificity is not known. Broader study findings: Fewer public clonotypes were shared by new patients (approximately 970) than by persistent patients (2,741). Favoring TRBV28, TRBJ1-2 and TRBJ2-5 was a feature seen in persistent disease.

Arm-PCR of CDR3 regions and iRepertoire HTBI primers were the basis on which TCR beta libraries were built. TCRdb reanalysed the multiplex PCR reads using MiXCR and keeps one entry per CDR3 protein. The sample has about 470,000 distinct CDR3 sequences, roughly 20% seen once. The genes are TRBV28 and TRBJ1-2; D may be TRBD1 (5 bases). The origin of this receptor is a female donor with Graves disease. The sequences come from peripheral blood mononuclear cells (PBMCs), collected when the disease was refractory, from a patient treated with antithyroid drugs. The CDR3 loop reads CASSLDTGSLFYGYTF. As DNA, the CDR3 is TGTGCCAGCAGTTTAGATACAGGTTCCCTCTTCTATGGCTACACCTTC.